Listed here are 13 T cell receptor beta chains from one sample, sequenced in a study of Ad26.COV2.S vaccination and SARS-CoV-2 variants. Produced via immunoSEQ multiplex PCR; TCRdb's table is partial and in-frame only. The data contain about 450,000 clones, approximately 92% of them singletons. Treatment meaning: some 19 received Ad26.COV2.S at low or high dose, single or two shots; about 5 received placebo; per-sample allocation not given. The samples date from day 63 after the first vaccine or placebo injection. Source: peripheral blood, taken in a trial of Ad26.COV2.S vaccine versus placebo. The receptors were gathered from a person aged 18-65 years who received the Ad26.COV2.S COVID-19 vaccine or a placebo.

The CDR3, as DNA: TGTGCCATCAGTGAAGGGATAGGCGGTAAAACTGAAGCTTTCTTT. It encodes CAISEGIGGKTEAFF. The V gene is TRBV10-3, the J gene TRBJ1-1; no clear D gene. The CDR3 covers 15 residues. Germline V gene data show CDR1 as ENHRY and CDR2 as SYGVKD. V was shortened by 3 bases and J by 5 bases, with 16 bases between the two germline ends.

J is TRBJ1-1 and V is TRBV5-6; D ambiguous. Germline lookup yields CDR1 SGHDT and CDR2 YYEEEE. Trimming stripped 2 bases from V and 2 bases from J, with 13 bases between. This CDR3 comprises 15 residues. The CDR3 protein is CASSFGPKSNTEAFF. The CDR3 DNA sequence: TGTGCCAGCAGCTTCGGTCCGAAGAGTAACACTGAAGCTTTCTTT.

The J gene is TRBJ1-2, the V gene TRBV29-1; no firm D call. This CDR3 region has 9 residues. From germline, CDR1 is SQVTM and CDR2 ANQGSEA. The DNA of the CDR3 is TGCACCGCGGGATATGGCTACACCTTC. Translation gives CTAGYGYTF. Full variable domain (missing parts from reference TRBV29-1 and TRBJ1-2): SAVISQKPSRDICQRGTSLTIQCQVDSQVTMMFWYRQQPGQSLTLIATANQGSEATYESGFVIDKFPISRPNLTFSTLTVSNMSPEDSSIYLCTAGYGYTFGSGTRLTVV.

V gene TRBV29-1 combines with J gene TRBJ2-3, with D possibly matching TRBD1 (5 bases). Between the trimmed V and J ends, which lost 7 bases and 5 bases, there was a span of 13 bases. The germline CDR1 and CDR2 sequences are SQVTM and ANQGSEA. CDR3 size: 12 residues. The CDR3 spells CSAETQGDTQYF. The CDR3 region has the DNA TGCAGCGCCGAGACGCAGGGAGATACGCAGTATTTT.

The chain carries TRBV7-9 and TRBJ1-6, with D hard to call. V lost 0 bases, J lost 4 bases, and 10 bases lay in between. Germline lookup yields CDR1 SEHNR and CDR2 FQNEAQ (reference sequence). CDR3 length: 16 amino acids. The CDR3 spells CASSLARVQYNSPLHF. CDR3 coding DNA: TGTGCCAGCAGCTTAGCGAGAGTACAGTATAATTCACCCCTCCACTTT.

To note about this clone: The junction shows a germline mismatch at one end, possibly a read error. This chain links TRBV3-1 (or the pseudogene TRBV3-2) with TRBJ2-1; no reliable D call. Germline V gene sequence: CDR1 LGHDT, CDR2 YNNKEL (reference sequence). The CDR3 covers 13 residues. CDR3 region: CASGQDVYNEQFF. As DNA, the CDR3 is TGTGCCAGCGGCCAGGACGTATACAATGAGCAGTTCTTC.

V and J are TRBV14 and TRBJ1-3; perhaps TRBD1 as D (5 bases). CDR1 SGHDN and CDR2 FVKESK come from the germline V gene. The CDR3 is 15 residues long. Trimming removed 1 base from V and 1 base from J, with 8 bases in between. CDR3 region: CASSQGGESGNTIYF. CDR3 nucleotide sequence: TGTGCCAGCAGCCAAGGAGGGGAATCTGGAAACACCATATATTTT.

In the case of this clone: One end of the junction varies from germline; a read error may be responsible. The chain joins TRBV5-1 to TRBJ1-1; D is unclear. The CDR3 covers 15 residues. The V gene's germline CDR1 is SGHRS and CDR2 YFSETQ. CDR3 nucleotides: TGCGTCAGCAGCTTGGACCTTGTAAGGAGCACTGAAGCTTTCTTT. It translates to CVSSLDLVRSTEAFF.

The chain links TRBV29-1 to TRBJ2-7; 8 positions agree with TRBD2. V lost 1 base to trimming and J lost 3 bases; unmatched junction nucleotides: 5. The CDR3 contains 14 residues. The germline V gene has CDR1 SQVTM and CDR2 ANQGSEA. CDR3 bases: TGCAGCGTTGAAGTTAGGGCGGGGGGCTACGAGCAGTACTTC. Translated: CSVEVRAGGYEQYF.

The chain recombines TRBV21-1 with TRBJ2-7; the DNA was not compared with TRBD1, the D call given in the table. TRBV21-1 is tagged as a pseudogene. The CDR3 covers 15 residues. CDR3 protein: CASSRQTPSSYEQYF. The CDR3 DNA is TGTGCCAGCAGCAGACAGACCCCCAGCTCCTACGAGCAGTACTTC.

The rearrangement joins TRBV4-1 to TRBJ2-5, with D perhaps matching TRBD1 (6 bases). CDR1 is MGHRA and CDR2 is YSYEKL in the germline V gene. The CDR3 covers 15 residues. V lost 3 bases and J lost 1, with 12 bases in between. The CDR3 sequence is CASSHSDRSQETQYF. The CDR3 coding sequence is TGCGCCAGCAGCCATAGCGACAGGTCCCAAGAGACCCAGTACTTC.

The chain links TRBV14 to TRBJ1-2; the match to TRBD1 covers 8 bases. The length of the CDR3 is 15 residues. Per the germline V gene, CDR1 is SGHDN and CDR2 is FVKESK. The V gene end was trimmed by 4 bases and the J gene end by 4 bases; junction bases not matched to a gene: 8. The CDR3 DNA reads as TGTGCCAGCAGCCTCTTAGGACAGGGCAGCTATGGCTACACCTTC. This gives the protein CASSLLGQGSYGYTF. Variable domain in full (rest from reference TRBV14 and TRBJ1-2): EAGVTQFPSHSVIEKGQTVTLRCDPISGHDNLYWYRRVMGKEIKFLLHFVKESKQDESGMPNNRFLAERTGGTYSTLKVQPAELEDSGVYFCASSLLGQGSYGYTFGSGTRLTVV.

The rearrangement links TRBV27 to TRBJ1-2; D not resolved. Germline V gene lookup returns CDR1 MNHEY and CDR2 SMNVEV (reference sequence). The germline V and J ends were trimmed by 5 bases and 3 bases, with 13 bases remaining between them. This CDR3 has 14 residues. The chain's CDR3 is CASSPLPADYGYTF. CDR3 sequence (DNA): TGTGCCAGCAGTCCCCTTCCCGCGGACTATGGCTACACCTTC.